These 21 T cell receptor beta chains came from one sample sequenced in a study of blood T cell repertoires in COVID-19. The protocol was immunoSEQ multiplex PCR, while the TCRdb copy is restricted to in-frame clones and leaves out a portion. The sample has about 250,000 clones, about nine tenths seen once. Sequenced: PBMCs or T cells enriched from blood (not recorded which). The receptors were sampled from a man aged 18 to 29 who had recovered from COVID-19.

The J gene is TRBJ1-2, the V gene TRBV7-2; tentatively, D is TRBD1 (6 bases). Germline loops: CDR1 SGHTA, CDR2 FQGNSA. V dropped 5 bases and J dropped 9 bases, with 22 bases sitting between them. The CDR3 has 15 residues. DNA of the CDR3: TGTGCCAGCAGCGCCACAGGGAACCCTACTATGAGCTACACCTTC. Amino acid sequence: CASSATGNPTMSYTF. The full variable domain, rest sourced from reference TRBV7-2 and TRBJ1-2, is GAGVSQSPSNKVTEKGKDVELRCDPISGHTALYWYRQSLGQGLEFLIYFQGNSAPDKSGLPSDRFSAERTGGSVSTLTIQRTQQEDSAVYLCASSATGNPTMSYTFGSGTRLTVV.

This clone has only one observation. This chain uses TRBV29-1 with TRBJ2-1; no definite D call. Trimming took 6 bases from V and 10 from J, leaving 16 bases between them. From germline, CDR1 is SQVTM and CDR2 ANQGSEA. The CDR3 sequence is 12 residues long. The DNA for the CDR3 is TGCAGCGTGGTCAAGGAGTTTAGGGAGCAGTTCTTC. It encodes CSVVKEFREQFF.

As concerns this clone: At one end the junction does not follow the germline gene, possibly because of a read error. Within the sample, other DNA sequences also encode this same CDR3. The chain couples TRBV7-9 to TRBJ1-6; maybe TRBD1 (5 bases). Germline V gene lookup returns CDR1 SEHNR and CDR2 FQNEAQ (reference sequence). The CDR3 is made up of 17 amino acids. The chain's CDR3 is CATSPHDRGGVNSPLHF. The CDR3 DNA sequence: TGTGCCACCAGCCCTCACGACCGGGGGGGAGTAAATTCACCCCTCCACTTT.

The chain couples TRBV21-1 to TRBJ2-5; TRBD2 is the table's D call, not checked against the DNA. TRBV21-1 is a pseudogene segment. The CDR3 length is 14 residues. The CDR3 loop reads CASSRFAGEETQYF. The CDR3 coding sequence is TGTGCCAGCAGCAGGTTTGCGGGGGAAGAGACCCAGTACTTC.

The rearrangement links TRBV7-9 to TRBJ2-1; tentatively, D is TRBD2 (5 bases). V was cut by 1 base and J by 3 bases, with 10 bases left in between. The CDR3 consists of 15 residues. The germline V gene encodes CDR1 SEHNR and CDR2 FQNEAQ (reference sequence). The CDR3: CASSLGTGIYNEQFF. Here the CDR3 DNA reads TGTGCCAGCAGCTTAGGTACGGGGATCTACAATGAGCAGTTCTTC.

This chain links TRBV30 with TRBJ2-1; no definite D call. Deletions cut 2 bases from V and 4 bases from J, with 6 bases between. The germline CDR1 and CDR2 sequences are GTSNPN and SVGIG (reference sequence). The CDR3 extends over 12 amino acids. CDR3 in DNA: TGTGCCTGGAGTTACGGGTACAATGAGCAGTTCTTC. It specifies CAWSYGYNEQFF.

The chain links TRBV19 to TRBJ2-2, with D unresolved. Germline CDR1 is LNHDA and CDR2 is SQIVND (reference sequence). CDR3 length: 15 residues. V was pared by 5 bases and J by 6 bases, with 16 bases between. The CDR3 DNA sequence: TGTGCCAGTAGTGAGCGTCCAGTTTCACCCGGGGAGCTGTTTTTT. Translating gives CASSERPVSPGELFF.

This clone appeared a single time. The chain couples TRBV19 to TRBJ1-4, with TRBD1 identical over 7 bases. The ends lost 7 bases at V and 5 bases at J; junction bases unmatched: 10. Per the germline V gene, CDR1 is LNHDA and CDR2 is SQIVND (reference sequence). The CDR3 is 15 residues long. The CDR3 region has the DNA TGTGCCAGTAATCCAACAGGGGCCGGGAATGAAAAACTGTTTTTT. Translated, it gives CASNPTGAGNEKLFF.

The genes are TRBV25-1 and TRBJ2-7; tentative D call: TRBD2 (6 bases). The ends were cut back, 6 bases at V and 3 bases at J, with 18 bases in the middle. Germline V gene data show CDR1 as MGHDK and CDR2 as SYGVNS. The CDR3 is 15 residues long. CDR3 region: CASSTSTRTFYEQYF. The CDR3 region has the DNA TGTGCCAGCAGCACATCGACTAGAACCTTCTACGAGCAGTACTTC.

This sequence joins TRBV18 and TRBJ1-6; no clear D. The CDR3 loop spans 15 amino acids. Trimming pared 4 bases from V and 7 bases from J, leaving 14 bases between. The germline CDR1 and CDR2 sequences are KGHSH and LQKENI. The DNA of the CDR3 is TGTGCCAGCTCACTCAAAGCGACGGGAAATTCACCCCTCCACTTT. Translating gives CASSLKATGNSPLHF.

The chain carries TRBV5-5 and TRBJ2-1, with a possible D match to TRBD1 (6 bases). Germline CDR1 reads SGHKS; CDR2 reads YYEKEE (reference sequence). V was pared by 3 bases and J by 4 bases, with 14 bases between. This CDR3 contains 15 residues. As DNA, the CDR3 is TGTGCCAGCAGCTGGGGGCGTGGGGAGTACAATGAGCAGTTCTTC. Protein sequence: CASSWGRGEYNEQFF.

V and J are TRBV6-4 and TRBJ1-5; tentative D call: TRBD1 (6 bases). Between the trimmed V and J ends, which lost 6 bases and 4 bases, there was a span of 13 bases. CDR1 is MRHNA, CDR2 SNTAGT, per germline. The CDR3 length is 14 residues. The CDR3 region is CASSPGGANQPQHF. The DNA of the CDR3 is TGTGCCAGCAGCCCGGGGGGGGCTAATCAGCCCCAGCATTTT.

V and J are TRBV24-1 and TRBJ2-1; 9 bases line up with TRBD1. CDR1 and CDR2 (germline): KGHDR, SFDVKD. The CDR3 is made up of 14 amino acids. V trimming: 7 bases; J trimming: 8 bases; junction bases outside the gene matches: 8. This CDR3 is CATSRTGDLDEQFF. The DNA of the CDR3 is TGTGCCACCAGCAGGACAGGGGATCTCGATGAGCAGTTCTTC.

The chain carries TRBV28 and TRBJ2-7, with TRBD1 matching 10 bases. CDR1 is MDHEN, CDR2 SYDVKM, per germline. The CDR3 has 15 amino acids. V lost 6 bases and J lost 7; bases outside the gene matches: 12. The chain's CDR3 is CASRRPGQGTGEQYF. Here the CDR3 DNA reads TGTGCCAGCAGGCGCCCGGGACAGGGGACGGGGGAGCAGTACTTC.

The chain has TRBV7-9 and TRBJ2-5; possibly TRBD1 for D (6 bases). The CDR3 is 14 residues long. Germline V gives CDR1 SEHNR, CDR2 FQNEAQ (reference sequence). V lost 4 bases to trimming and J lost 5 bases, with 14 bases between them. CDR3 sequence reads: CASSSRGSEETQYF. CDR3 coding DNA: TGTGCCAGCAGCTCCAGGGGATCCGAGGAGACCCAGTACTTC. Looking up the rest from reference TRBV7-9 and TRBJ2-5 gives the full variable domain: DTGVSQNPRHKITKRGQNVTFRCDPISEHNRLYWYRQTLGQGPEFLTYFQNEAQLEKSRLLSDRFSAERPKGSFSTLEIQRTEQGDSAMYLCASSSRGSEETQYFGPGTRLLVL.

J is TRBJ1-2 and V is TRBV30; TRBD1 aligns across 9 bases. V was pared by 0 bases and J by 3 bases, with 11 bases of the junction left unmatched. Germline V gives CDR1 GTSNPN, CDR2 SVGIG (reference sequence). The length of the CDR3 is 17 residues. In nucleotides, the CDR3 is TGTGCCTGGAGTGTCCGGACAGGGGAGTGGTGGGACTATGGCTACACCTTC. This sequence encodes CAWSVRTGEWWDYGYTF.

This CDR3 reads CASSLRRREGGEQFF. In DNA form, the CDR3 reads TGTGCCAGCAGCTTACGAAGGCGGGAGGGCGGTGAGCAGTTCTTC. This chain connects TRBV5-6 to TRBJ2-1, with TRBD2 matching over 9 bases. This CDR3 is 15 amino acids long. J lost 9 bases, V lost 2 bases, and 9 bases had no gene match. Germline V gene sequence: CDR1 SGHDT, CDR2 YYEEEE.

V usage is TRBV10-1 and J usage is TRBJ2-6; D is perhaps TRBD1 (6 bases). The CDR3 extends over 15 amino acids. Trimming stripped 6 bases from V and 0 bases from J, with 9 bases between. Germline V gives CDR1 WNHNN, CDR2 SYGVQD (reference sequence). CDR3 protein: CASSPDSSGANVLTF. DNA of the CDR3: TGCGCCAGCAGCCCGGACAGCTCTGGGGCCAACGTCCTGACTTTC.

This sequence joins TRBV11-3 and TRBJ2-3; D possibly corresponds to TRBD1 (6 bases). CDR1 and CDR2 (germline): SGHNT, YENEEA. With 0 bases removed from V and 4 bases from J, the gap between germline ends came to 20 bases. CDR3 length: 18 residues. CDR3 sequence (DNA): TGTGCCAGCAGCTTAGATCAAGGGGGTAGCCGAAGGGCAGATACGCAGTATTTT. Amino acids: CASSLDQGGSRRADTQYF.

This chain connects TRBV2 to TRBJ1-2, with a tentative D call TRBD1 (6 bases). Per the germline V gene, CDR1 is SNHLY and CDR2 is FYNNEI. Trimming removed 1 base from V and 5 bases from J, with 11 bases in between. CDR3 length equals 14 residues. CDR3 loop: CASSEGTVQYGYTF. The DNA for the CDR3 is TGTGCCAGCAGTGAAGGGACAGTTCAATATGGCTACACCTTC.

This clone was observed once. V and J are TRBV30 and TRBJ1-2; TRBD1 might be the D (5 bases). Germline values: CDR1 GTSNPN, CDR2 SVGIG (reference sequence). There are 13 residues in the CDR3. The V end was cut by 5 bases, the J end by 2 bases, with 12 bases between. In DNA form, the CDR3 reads TGTGCCTGGGAAGGTGGGGCCAACTATGGCTACACCTTC. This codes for CAWEGGANYGYTF. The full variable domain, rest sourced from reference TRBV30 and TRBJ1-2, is SQTIHQWPATLVQPVGSPLSLECTVEGTSNPNLYWYRQAAGRGLQLLFYSVGIGQISSEVPQNLSASRPQDRQFILSSKKLLLSDSGFYLCAWEGGANYGYTFGSGTRLTVV.